Following are 17 T cell receptor beta chains from one sample sequenced in a study of long-term antiretroviral therapy in people with HIV (dated by TCRdb to between 2022 and 2023). The immunoSEQ hsTCRB v3.0 assay was used at survey level resolution to sequence the TRB variable region. TCRdb obtained this table from immuneACCESS and retained in-frame rearrangements with V and J assigned. These tables miss some clones; where compared with another copy, unresolved V genes account for less than half of the shortfall, and the remainder is unexplained. Present in this sample are about 17,000 clones, 78% of which were seen just once. The top ten hold around 15% of the sample. The sample was unsorted PBMCs, taken 0.3 years after starting antiretroviral therapy. The receptors come from a woman in her 50s with HIV.

V gene TRBV4-2 combines with J gene TRBJ2-1, with D possibly TRBD1 on 5 matching bases. The CDR3 covers 16 residues. Germline-derived CDR1 and CDR2 are LGHNA and YNFKEQ. V gave up 0 bases and J gave up 4 bases, with 13 bases separating them. Here the CDR3 reads CASSQDGRTLYNEQFF. In DNA form, the CDR3 reads TGTGCCAGCAGCCAAGACGGCCGGACACTTTACAATGAGCAGTTCTTC.

This clone appeared a few times. The chain links TRBV19 to TRBJ1-2; no definite D call. The V gene lost 8 bases and the J gene lost 7 bases, with 11 bases spanning the gap. Germline CDR1 is LNHDA and CDR2 is SQIVND (reference sequence). The CDR3 runs to 11 residues. Here the CDR3 DNA reads TGTGCCAGTTCAACAATAAGTGGCTACACCTTC. As protein: CASSTISGYTF. Together with reference TRBV19 and TRBJ1-2, the CDR3 gives the full variable domain: DGGITQSPKYLFRKEGQNVTLSCEQNLNHDAMYWYRQDPGQGLRLIYYSQIVNDFQKGDIAEGYSVSREKKESFPLTVTSAQKNPTAFYLCASSTISGYTFGSGTRLTVV.

This clone was recorded once. V is TRBV6-6 and J is TRBJ2-7; no clear D. The CDR3 contains 11 residues. The V end was cut by 6 bases, the J end by 2 bases, with 5 bases between. CDR1 MNHNY and CDR2 SVGAGI come from the germline V gene (reference sequence). As DNA, the CDR3 is TGTGCCAGCAGGGTAACCTACGAGCAGTACTTC. Its protein product is CASRVTYEQYF.

The rearrangement uses TRBV5-1 and TRBJ2-5; the D is unclear. Germline V gives CDR1 SGHRS, CDR2 YFSETQ. Trimming removed 3 bases at V and 2 bases at J, with 8 bases between. This CDR3 has 13 residues. CDR3: CASSSPAQETQYF. DNA of the CDR3: TGCGCCAGCAGCTCTCCCGCTCAAGAGACCCAGTACTTC. Looking up the rest from reference TRBV5-1 and TRBJ2-5 gives the full variable domain: KAGVTQTPRYLIKTRGQQVTLSCSPISGHRSVSWYQQTPGQGLQFLFEYFSETQRNKGNFPGRFSGRQFSNSRSEMNVSTLELGDSALYLCASSSPAQETQYFGPGTRLLVL.

V and J are TRBV7-3 and TRBJ1-6; the match to TRBD1 covers 9 bases. The ends lost 2 bases at V and 7 bases at J; junction bases unmatched: 3. The CDR3 covers 15 residues. Germline assignment: CDR1 SGHTA and CDR2 FQGTGA. The CDR3, as DNA: TGTGCCAGCAGCTTAGGGGGGACAGGGAATTCACCCCTCCACTTT. As protein: CASSLGGTGNSPLHF.

This chain links TRBV2 with TRBJ1-6; D unclear. The length of the CDR3 is 12 residues. With 7 bases removed from V and 10 bases from J, the gap between germline ends came to 11 bases. Germline V gene lookup returns CDR1 SNHLY and CDR2 FYNNEI. CDR3 DNA: TGTGCCAGCAAAGGGAGTCAGTCACCCCTCCACTTT. Translated, it gives CASKGSQSPLHF.

V usage is TRBV5-1 and J usage is TRBJ2-7; D possibly corresponds to TRBD1 (6 bases). With 0 bases removed from V and 2 bases from J, the gap between germline ends came to 9 bases. The CDR3 sequence is 14 residues long. CDR1 is SGHRS and CDR2 is YFSETQ in the germline V gene. The CDR3, as DNA: TGCGCCAGCAGCTTGGACAGGGCTGCCTACGAGCAGTACTTC. The encoded protein is CASSLDRAAYEQYF.

The rearrangement links TRBV18 to TRBJ2-1; TRBD2 matches 13 bases. V shed 3 bases and J 6 bases; nucleotides not matched to a gene: 2. Germline loops: CDR1 KGHSH, CDR2 LQKENI. The CDR3 has 15 amino acids. The CDR3 loop reads CASSPRLAGGNEQFF. DNA for the CDR3: TGTGCCAGCTCACCTCGACTAGCGGGGGGCAATGAGCAGTTCTTC. The full variable domain, rest sourced from reference TRBV18 and TRBJ2-1, is NAGVMQNPRHLVRRRGQEARLRCSPMKGHSHVYWYRQLPEEGLKFMVYLQKENIIDESGMPKERFSAEFPKEGPSILRIQQVVRGDSAAYFCASSPRLAGGNEQFFGPGTRLTVL.

CDR3 protein: CASSPGVLQETQYF. The CDR3 DNA reads TGCGCCAGCAGCCCGGGGGTCCTACAAGAGACCCAGTACTTC. The chain links TRBV5-1 to TRBJ2-5; D perhaps matches TRBD2 (6 bases). Trimming stripped 4 bases from V and 2 bases from J, with 12 bases between. Germline CDR1 is SGHRS and CDR2 is YFSETQ. The CDR3 length is 14 residues.

The chain is built from TRBV4-2 and TRBJ1-4; D may be TRBD1 (5 bases). V lost 1 base to trimming and J lost 8 bases, with 14 bases between them. The germline V gene encodes CDR1 LGHNA and CDR2 YNFKEQ. The CDR3 is 15 residues long. Here the CDR3 reads CASSQAQGSYEKLFF. In nucleotides, the CDR3 is TGTGCCAGCAGCCAAGCCCAGGGAAGTTACGAAAAACTGTTTTTT.

This clone was observed a few times. This rearrangement joins TRBV28 to TRBJ1-5, with D perhaps TRBD1 (5 bases). The CDR3 runs to 17 residues. V gave up 5 bases and J gave up 2 bases, with 19 bases separating them. Germline V gene lookup returns CDR1 MDHEN and CDR2 SYDVKM. The CDR3 protein is CASSPTRRGEGNQPQHF. The CDR3 region has the DNA TGTGCCAGCAGTCCCACCCGAAGAGGGGAGGGCAATCAGCCCCAGCATTTT.

This clone was observed a single time. V is TRBV5-1 and J is TRBJ2-7; D gene unclear. CDR3 length: 13 amino acids. Trimming pared 4 bases from V and 3 bases from J, leaving 11 bases between. In germline, CDR1 is SGHRS, CDR2 YFSETQ. The CDR3 DNA reads as TGCGCCAGCAGCCCGGCCCCCCGCTACGAGCAGTACTTC. Protein sequence: CASSPAPRYEQYF.

This sequence joins TRBV7-9 and TRBJ1-4, with D perhaps matching TRBD1 (6 bases). CDR1 is SEHNR, CDR2 FQNEAQ, per germline (reference sequence). Trimming stripped 5 bases from V and 8 bases from J, with 18 bases between. The CDR3 loop spans 15 amino acids. In DNA form, the CDR3 reads TGTGCCAGCAGCCTGCGAGCAGGGGAGGAAGAAAAACTGTTTTTT. Its protein product is CASSLRAGEEEKLFF.

This chain joins TRBV7-3 and TRBJ2-2; TRBD2 aligns across 7 bases. The V gene's germline CDR1 is SGHTA and CDR2 FQGTGA. CDR3 length: 16 residues. V lost 4 bases, J lost 1 base, and 6 bases stayed unmatched. The DNA for the CDR3 is TGTGCCAGCAGCTCCAAAGGCGGGGGGAACACCGGGGAGCTGTTTTTT. Its translation is CASSSKGGGNTGELFF.

This chain connects TRBV30 to TRBJ1-2; the D is unclear. Trimming stripped 2 bases from V and 5 bases from J, with 9 bases between. The CDR3 has 12 amino acids. Germline values: CDR1 GTSNPN, CDR2 SVGIG (reference sequence). The CDR3 reads CAWSPRVYGYTF. The CDR3 DNA sequence: TGTGCCTGGAGTCCGAGGGTTTATGGCTACACCTTC.

V is TRBV4-2 and J is TRBJ2-3; D perhaps matches TRBD2 (6 bases). V lost 4 bases and J 0 bases, leaving 14 bases between the germline ends. Germline CDR1 LGHNA, CDR2 YNFKEQ. CDR3 length equals 16 residues. CDR3 residues: CASSLGLEGSTDTQYF. In nucleotides, the CDR3 is TGTGCCAGCAGCCTAGGGCTGGAGGGAAGCACAGATACGCAGTATTTT.

This clone is medium-sized. The CDR3 reads CASVDPNTGELFF. CDR3 nucleotide sequence: TGTGCTAGTGTTGATCCGAACACCGGGGAGCTGTTTTTT. The V and J genes are TRBV12-5 and TRBJ2-2; D unclear. The germline CDR1 and CDR2 sequences are LGHNT and FRNRAP. Trimming removed 7 bases at V and 0 bases at J, with 6 bases between. CDR3 length equals 13 residues. Filled out from reference TRBV12-5 and TRBJ2-2, the complete variable domain reads DARVTQTPRHKVTEMGQEVTMRCQPILGHNTVFWYRQTMMQGLELLAYFRNRAPLDDSGMPKDRFSAEMPDATLATLKIQPSEPRDSAVYFCASVDPNTGELFFGEGSRLTVL.